The subject of this entry is one TCR beta chain. Its specificity is unknown. Unmatched junction bases numbered 8, after V lost 6 bases and J lost 4 bases. CDR1 and CDR2 from the germline V gene are SNHLY and FYNNEI. The CDR3 covers 15 residues. This record belongs to a study of shared clonotypes between healthy human individuals. Profiling relied on immunoSEQ multiplex PCR, and the TCRdb table lists in-frame clones only, not all of them. Of roughly 2 million clones in the sample, roughly 95% were seen once. Study-level findings and limits: In a handful of donors, about 5% of naive CD4 clonotypes appeared in common. Naive subsets, compared against memory subsets, generally had larger estimated richness values.

Material for sequencing was naive CD4+ T cells sorted from blood. Subset reported: CD45RA+ positively selected. The V gene is TRBV2, the J gene TRBJ2-5; 10 bases align to TRBD1. The receptor comes from a man between 18 and 29 years old in good health. CDR3 in amino acids: CASRQTGGTGETQYF. CDR3 nucleotides: TGTGCCAGCAGACAGACAGGGGGCACGGGAGAGACCCAGTACTTC.